These T cell receptor beta chains were read from a single sample in a study of identical twins. TCRdb re-called the 5' RACE reads through MiXCR, storing one row per CDR3 protein. The sample gives roughly 630,000 distinct CDR3 sequences, 7% to 7.5% of which show up once; roughly 1.6% is in the top ten. The same data also went into a second study, on yellow fever vaccine responses in identical twins.

The sample consisted of PBMCs. Receptors were obtained from a woman between 18 and 29 years old in good health. Both conserved end residues are part of each CDR3. D genes are given only for firm matches. The size of a clone is reported for some rows only, either as once, few or many, or as a class for expanded clones.

v_call	j_call	clone_size	d_call	cdr3_nt	cdr3_aa
TRBV14	TRBJ1-1	many	TRBD1	TGTGCCAGCAGCCAAGTGGACAGGGGAGCTTTCTTT	CASSQVDRGAFF
TRBV12-3/TRBV12-4	TRBJ1-5	-	TRBD1	TGTGCCAGCAGGGACAGGGTCAATCAGCCCCAGCATTTT	CASRDRVNQPQHF
TRBV11-2	TRBJ1-2	-	-	TGTGCCAGCAGCCCCCCCCATGGACTATTACACTATGGCTACACCTTC	CASSPPHGLLHYGYTF
TRBV10-2	TRBJ1-6	few	-	TGCGCCAGCAGTCCGGGGACGAGTAATTCACCCCTCCACTTT	CASSPGTSNSPLHF
TRBV27	TRBJ1-1	-	TRBD1	TGTGCCAGCAGGCGGGGACAGGGGGATAGAGGCACTGAAGCTTTCTTT	CASRRGQGDRGTEAFF
TRBV10-3	TRBJ2-3	few	-	TGTGCCATCAGTGAAGGGGGACGGGGGGCCACAGATACGCAGTATTTT	CAISEGGRGATDTQYF
TRBV6-4	TRBJ2-7	-	TRBD1	TGTGCCAGCAGAGAGGGGACAGAGATATACGAGCAGTACTTC	CASREGTEIYEQYF
TRBV2	TRBJ2-3	many	-	TGTGCCAGCAGTGGAGAAAAGGGGTTCACAGATACGCAGTATTTT	CASSGEKGFTDTQYF
TRBV7-8	TRBJ2-2	-	-	TGTGCCAGCAGCTTAGGGCTAGCGTCGGAGACCGGGGAGCTGTTTTTT	CASSLGLASETGELFF
TRBV29-1	TRBJ2-1	-	TRBD2	TGCAGCGTTGAAGTCCCGGGGGGATACAATGAGCAGTTCTTC	CSVEVPGGYNEQFF
TRBV27	TRBJ2-4	many	-	TGTGCCAGCAGTTTGGCGGCGGTGCCCAAAAACATTCAGTACTTC	CASSLAAVPKNIQYF
TRBV15	TRBJ2-2	many	TRBD2	TGTGCCACCAGCACCCGTAGCGGGCCCAAGAACACCGGGGAGCTGTTTTTT	CATSTRSGPKNTGELFF
TRBV12-3/TRBV12-4	TRBJ2-1	-	TRBD2	TGTGCCAGCAGTTTCGGGACTAGCGGGAGCAATGAGCAGTTCTTC	CASSFGTSGSNEQFF
TRBV5-5	TRBJ1-4	-	-	TGTGCCAGCAGCTTGCTCAAAGCAACTAATGAAAAACTGTTTTTT	CASSLLKATNEKLFF
TRBV5-1	TRBJ1-1	many	TRBD1	TGCGCCAGCAGCATCGGGACAGGGGGTAAGAAAGATGAGAAGGCTTTCTTT	CASSIGTGGKKDEKAFF
TRBV7-3	TRBJ2-3	few	-	TGTGCCAGCAGCTTAAATTCCGGGGTGGATACGCAGTATTTT	CASSLNSGVDTQYF
TRBV5-1	TRBJ2-5	few	TRBD2	TGCGCCAGCAGCCTAAGCGGGGGGGCGAAGGAGACCCAGTACTTC	CASSLSGGAKETQYF
TRBV20-1	TRBJ1-5	-	-	TGCAGTGCTAGAGAACTACCGGGAGTTAGCAATCAGCCCCAGCATTTT	CSARELPGVSNQPQHF
TRBV12-3/TRBV12-4	TRBJ2-1	many	-	TGTGCCAGCAACCCAGGGCGGAATGAGCAGTTCTTC	CASNPGRNEQFF
TRBV15	TRBJ2-2	-	-	TGTGCCACCAGCAGAGAAAAACTCCTGGACGGACCGCGGGCCGGGGAGCTGTTTTTT	CATSREKLLDGPRAGELFF
TRBV6-5	TRBJ1-4	-	-	TGTGCCAGCAGTTACGGCCTCCCTGGCGAAAAACTGTTTTTT	CASSYGLPGEKLFF
TRBV25-1	TRBJ2-1	-	TRBD2	TGTGCCAGCAGTGAATTCCGCGGGGGAGATAATGAGCAGTTCTTC	CASSEFRGGDNEQFF
TRBV10-3	TRBJ2-1	few	TRBD2	TGTGCCATCAGTGAGTCGTATAGCGGGAGAAACAATGAGCAGTTCTTC	CAISESYSGRNNEQFF
TRBV5-1	TRBJ2-1	many	TRBD2	TGCGCCAGCAGCCCCCAAGGGCAGACTAGCGGGGGACCTAATATGGATGAGCAGTTCTTC	CASSPQGQTSGGPNMDEQFF
TRBV28	TRBJ2-1	many	-	TGTGCCAGCAGTTCAGGGACCGTATCCTACAATGAGCAGTTCTTC	CASSSGTVSYNEQFF
TRBV10-2	TRBJ1-1	-	TRBD1	TGCGCCAGCAGTGAGATGGGAGGGACAGAACTGAACACTGAAGCTTTCTTT	CASSEMGGTELNTEAFF
TRBV28	TRBJ2-6	-	-	TGTGCCAGCAGTTCGCATAACTCTGGGGCCAACGTCCTGACTTTC	CASSSHNSGANVLTF
TRBV5-6	TRBJ2-7	-	-	TGTGCCAGCAGCTTCTCGGCGCAACGGTTCCAGCAGTACTTC	CASSFSAQRFQQYF
TRBV20-1	TRBJ1-5	few	TRBD1	TGCAGTGCTAGAGAGACAGGGGGGAGCAATCAGCCCCAGCATTTT	CSARETGGSNQPQHF
TRBV27	TRBJ2-3	many	TRBD2	TGTGCCAGCAGTCCCCAGGGACTAGCGGGAGGGAGCACAGATACGCAGTATTTT	CASSPQGLAGGSTDTQYF
TRBV12-3/TRBV12-4	TRBJ2-1	many	-	TGTGCCAGCAGTAATCCAGAGCAGCTTGAAGGTGAGCAGTTCTTC	CASSNPEQLEGEQFF
TRBV7-2	TRBJ2-7	-	TRBD2	TGTGCCAGCAGCTTCGGGACTAGCGGGAGGTTCTCCTACGAGCAGTACTTC	CASSFGTSGRFSYEQYF
TRBV6-4	TRBJ2-1	-	-	TGTGCCAGCAGTAGCGGAGTCTCCTACAATGAGCAGTTCTTC	CASSSGVSYNEQFF
TRBV6-7	TRBJ2-1	few	TRBD2	TGTGCCAGCCTCCCCGAGCGGGAGTGGGCCTACAATGAGCAGTTCTTC	CASLPEREWAYNEQFF
TRBV5-8	TRBJ1-3	-	-	TGTGCCAGCAGCTTGGATTGGAGTTCTGGAAACACCATATATTTT	CASSLDWSSGNTIYF
TRBV28	TRBJ2-1	many	-	TGTGCCACCACTCTAGGGAGCTCCTACAATGAGCAGTTCTTC	CATTLGSSYNEQFF
TRBV11-2	TRBJ2-7	-	TRBD2	TGTGCCAGCAGCCAACACGGTGCGGCGGGAGTCTCCTCCAACTACGAGCAGTACTTC	CASSQHGAAGVSSNYEQYF
TRBV7-2	TRBJ2-3	-	-	TGTGCCAGCCCCCCAGCGACGTCAAGTACAGATACGCAGTATTTT	CASPPATSSTDTQYF
TRBV18	TRBJ1-5	few	-	TGTGCCAGCTCACAGGATTTGGGGGCGAATAATCAGCCCCAGCATTTT	CASSQDLGANNQPQHF
TRBV7-7	TRBJ2-1	many	-	TGTGCCAGCAGCTTAGACGGCAGGGAGGCGTTCTTC	CASSLDGREAFF
TRBV3-1	TRBJ2-7	few	TRBD1	TGTGCCAGCAGGCCGGGACAGCTTGTTAGGGAGCAGTACTTC	CASRPGQLVREQYF
TRBV10-3	TRBJ2-1	few	TRBD2	TGTGCCATCAGTGAGTCCGGGGGGTACAATGAGCAGTTCTTC	CAISESGGYNEQFF
TRBV18	TRBJ2-1	many	-	TGTGCCAGCTCACCTGGGACCAATGAGCAGTTCTTC	CASSPGTNEQFF
TRBV5-1	TRBJ2-2	many	-	TGCGCCAGCAGCTTGGATAGTCTCGACACCGGGGAGCTGTTTTTT	CASSLDSLDTGELFF
TRBV10-3	TRBJ2-1	many	TRBD1	TGTGCCATCAGTGGAAGGACAGGGGTCAATGAGCAGTTCTTC	CAISGRTGVNEQFF
TRBV12-3/TRBV12-4	TRBJ2-5	many	-	TGTGCCAGCAGTTTAGAATCGGGGGTCCAAGAGACCCAGTACTTC	CASSLESGVQETQYF
TRBV29-1	TRBJ2-1	-	-	TGCAGCGTTGAACCCAGGGGGGGAGGGGGCGATGAGCAGTTCTTC	CSVEPRGGGGDEQFF
TRBV28	TRBJ2-1	few	TRBD2	TGTGCCAGCAGTCCACCTAGCGGACTCTACAATGAGCAGTTCTTC	CASSPPSGLYNEQFF
TRBV12-3/TRBV12-4	TRBJ1-2	many	TRBD1	TGTGCCAGCAGGCCAACGACAGGGTTGGGTGGCTACACCTTC	CASRPTTGLGGYTF
TRBV15	TRBJ2-1	many	-	TGTGCCACCAGCAGAGAACAAGGCAGGGTGGTAGACAATGAGCAGTTCTTC	CATSREQGRVVDNEQFF